This entry features one T cell receptor beta chain sequence. Its target is not known. The protocol was immunoSEQ multiplex PCR, while the TCRdb copy is restricted to in-frame clones and leaves out a portion. The repertoire holds more than 100,000 clones, with around 95% as singletons. This record belongs to a study of graft-versus-host responses after intestinal transplantation. Study overall: Tacrolimus plus steroids were given to all recipients for 2 to 4 years, preceded by anti-thymocyte globulin induction.

Whole-study results and caveats: The authors found GvH clones in recipient marrow, some appearing first in ileum or blood. Peak GvH clone levels in circulation were associated with early post-transplant HvG declines.

The sequencing used unstimulated CD8+ T cells sorted from spleen or lymph node cells, collected before intestinal transplant. The TCR was taken from a human donor who received an intestinal transplant.

In nucleotides, the CDR3 is TGTGCCAGCAGCTCTTTCACCGGGGAGCTGTTTTTT. Translation gives CASSSFTGELFF. The chain has TRBV7-9 and TRBJ2-2; D gene uncertain. CDR3 size: 12 residues. V lost 4 bases and J 4 bases, leaving 4 bases between the germline ends. CDR1 is SEHNR, CDR2 FQNEAQ, per germline (reference sequence).